The following is a T cell receptor (beta chain) sequence with its context. The record originates from a study of blood T cell repertoires in COVID-19. Looking at the study overall: The United States, Italy and Spain were the sources of the acute and convalescent COVID-19 samples. Sample material is recorded as cDNA or gDNA derived from T cells, B-cell-depleted T cells, or PBMCs.

V shed 2 bases and J shed 1 base, with 6 bases lying between them. Germline CDR1 MNHEY, CDR2 SVGAGI. The CDR3 sequence is 14 residues long. In the source study's methods: Reference gene primer amplification yielded estimated nucleated cell counts. Assay used: immunoSEQ multiplex PCR; TCRdb lists only in-frame clones, some missing. V, J and clone size derive from that table, while D and trimming were established from the DNA sequence. The data show over 250,000 clones, approximately 89% seen once. The sample was peripheral blood. The rearrangement links TRBV6-5 to TRBJ1-3, with D uncertain. The receptor comes from a middle-aged man who had recovered from COVID-19. CDR3 DNA sequence: TGTGCCAGCAGTTACGGCAGTTCTGGAAACACCATATATTTT. Its protein is CASSYGSSGNTIYF.